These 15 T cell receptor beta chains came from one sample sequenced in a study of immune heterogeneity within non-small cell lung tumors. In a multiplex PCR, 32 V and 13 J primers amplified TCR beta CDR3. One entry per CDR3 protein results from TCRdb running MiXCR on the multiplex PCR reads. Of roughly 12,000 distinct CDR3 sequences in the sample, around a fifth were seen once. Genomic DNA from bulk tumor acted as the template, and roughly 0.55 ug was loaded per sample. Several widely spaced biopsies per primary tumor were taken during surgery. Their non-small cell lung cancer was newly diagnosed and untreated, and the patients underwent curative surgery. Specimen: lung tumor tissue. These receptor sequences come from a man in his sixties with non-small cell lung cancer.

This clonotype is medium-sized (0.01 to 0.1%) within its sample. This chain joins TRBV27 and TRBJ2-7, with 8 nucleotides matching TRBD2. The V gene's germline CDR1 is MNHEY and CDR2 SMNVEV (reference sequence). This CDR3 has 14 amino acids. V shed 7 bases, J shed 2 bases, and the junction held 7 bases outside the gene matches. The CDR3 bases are TGTGCCAGCACCTCGCTAGCGGGCGCCTACGAGCAGTACTTC. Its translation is CASTSLAGAYEQYF.

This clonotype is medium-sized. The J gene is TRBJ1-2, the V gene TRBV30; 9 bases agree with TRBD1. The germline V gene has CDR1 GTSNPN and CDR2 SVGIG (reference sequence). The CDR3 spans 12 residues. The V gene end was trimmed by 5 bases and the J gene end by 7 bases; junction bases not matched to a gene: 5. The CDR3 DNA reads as TGTGCCTGGGGACAGGGGCGGGGTGGCTACACCTTC. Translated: CAWGQGRGGYTF.

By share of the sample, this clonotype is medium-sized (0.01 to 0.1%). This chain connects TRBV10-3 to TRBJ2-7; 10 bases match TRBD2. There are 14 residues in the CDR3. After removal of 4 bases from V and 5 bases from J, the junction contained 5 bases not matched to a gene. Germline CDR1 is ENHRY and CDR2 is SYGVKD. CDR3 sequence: CAISVTSGKDEQYF. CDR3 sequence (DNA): TGTGCCATCAGTGTTACTAGCGGGAAGGACGAGCAGTACTTC.

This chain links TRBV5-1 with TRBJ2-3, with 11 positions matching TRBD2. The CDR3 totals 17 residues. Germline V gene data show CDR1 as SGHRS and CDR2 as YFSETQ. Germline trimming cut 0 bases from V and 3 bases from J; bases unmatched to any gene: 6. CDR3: CASSLAKGTSGTDTQYF. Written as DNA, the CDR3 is TGCGCCAGCAGCTTGGCGAAAGGGACTAGCGGAACAGATACGCAGTATTTT.

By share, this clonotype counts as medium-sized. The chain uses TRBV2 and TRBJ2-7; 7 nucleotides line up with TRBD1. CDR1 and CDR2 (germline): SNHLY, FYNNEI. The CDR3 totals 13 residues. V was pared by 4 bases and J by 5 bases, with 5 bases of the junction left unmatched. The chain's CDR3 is CASSAGQVHEQYF. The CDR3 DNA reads TGTGCCAGCAGTGCCGGACAGGTTCACGAGCAGTACTTC.

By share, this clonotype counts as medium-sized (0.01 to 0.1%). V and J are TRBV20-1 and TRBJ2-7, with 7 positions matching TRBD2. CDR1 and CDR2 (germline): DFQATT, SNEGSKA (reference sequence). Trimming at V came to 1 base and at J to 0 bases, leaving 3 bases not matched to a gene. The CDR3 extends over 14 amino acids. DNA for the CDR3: TGCAGTGCTAGAGGGACTAGTTTCTCCTACGAGCAGTACTTC. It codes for CSARGTSFSYEQYF.

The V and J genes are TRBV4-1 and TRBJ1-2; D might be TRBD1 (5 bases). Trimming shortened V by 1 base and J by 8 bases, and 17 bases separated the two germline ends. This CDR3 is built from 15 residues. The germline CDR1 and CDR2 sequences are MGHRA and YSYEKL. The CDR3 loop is CASSQVGPGARGYTF. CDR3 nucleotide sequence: TGCGCCAGCAGCCAAGTGGGACCCGGGGCTAGGGGCTACACCTTC.

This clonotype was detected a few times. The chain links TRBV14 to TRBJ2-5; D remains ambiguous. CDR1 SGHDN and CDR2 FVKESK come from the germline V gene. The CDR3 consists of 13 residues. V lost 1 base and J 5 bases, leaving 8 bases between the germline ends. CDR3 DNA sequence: TGTGCCAGCAGCCAAGGGCTAGGGGAGACCCAGTACTTC. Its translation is CASSQGLGETQYF.

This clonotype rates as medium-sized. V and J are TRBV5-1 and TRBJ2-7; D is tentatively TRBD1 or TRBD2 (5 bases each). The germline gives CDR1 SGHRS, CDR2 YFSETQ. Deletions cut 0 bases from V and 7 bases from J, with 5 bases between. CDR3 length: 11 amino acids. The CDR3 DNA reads TGCGCCAGCAGCTTGGGGGGGGAGCAGTACTTC. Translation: CASSLGGEQYF.

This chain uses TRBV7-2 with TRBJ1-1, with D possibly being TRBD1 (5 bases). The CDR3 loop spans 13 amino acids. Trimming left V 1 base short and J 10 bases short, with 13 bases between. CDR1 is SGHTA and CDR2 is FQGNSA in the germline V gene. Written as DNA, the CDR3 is TGTGCCAGCAGCTTAGGAGGGGTAATGGTAGCTTTCTTT. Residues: CASSLGGVMVAFF.

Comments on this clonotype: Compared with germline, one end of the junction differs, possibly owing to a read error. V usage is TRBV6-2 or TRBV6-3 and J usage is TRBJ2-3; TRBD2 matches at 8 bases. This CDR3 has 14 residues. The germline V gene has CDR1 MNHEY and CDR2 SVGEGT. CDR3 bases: TGTGCCAGCAGCCAGAGCGGGAGCACAGATGCGCAGTATTTT. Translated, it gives CASSQSGSTDAQYF.

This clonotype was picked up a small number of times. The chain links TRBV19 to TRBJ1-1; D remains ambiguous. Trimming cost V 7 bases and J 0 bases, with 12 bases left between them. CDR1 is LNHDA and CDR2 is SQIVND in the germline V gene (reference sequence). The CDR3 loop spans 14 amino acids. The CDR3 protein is CASKSLKVNTEAFF. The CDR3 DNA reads TGTGCCAGTAAATCTCTGAAAGTGAACACTGAAGCTTTCTTT. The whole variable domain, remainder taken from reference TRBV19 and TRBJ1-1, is DGGITQSPKYLFRKEGQNVTLSCEQNLNHDAMYWYRQDPGQGLRLIYYSQIVNDFQKGDIAEGYSVSREKKESFPLTVTSAQKNPTAFYLCASKSLKVNTEAFFGQGTRLTVV.

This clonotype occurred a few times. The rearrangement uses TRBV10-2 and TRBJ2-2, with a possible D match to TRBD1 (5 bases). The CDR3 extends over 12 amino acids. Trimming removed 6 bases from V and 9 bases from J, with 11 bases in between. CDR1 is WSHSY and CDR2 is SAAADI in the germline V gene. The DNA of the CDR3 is TGCGCCAGCAGGACAGCGAGGCGGGAGCTGTTTTTT. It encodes CASRTARRELFF.

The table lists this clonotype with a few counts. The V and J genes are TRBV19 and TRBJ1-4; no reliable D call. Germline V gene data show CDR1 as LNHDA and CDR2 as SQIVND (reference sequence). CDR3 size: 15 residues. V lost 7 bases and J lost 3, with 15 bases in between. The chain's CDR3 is CASMVWAAPNEKLFF. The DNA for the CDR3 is TGTGCCAGTATGGTCTGGGCCGCACCTAATGAAAAACTGTTTTTT.

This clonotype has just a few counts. The CDR3 DNA is TGTGCCAGCAGCTTGGGGCAGGAAACCTACGAGCAGTACTTC. Protein sequence: CASSLGQETYEQYF. The chain has TRBV5-5 and TRBJ2-7; no clear D. The germline gives CDR1 SGHKS, CDR2 YYEKEE (reference sequence). The CDR3 contains 14 residues. Trimming took 0 bases from V and 2 from J, leaving 9 bases between them.